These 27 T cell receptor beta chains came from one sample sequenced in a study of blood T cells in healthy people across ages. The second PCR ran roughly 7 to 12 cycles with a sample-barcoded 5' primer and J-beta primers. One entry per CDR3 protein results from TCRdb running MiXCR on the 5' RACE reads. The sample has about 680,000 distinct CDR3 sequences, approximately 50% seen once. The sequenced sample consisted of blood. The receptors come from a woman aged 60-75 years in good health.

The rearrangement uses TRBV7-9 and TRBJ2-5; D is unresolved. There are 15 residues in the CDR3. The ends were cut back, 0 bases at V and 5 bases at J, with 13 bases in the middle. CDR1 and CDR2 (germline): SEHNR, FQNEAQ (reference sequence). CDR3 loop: CASSLAPARVETQYF. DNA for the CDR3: TGTGCCAGCAGCTTAGCGCCGGCGCGAGTGGAGACCCAGTACTTC.

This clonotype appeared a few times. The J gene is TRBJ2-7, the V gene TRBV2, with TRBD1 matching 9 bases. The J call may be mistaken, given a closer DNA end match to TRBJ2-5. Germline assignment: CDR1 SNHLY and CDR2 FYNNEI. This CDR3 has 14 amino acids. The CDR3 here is CASRPGQGRETQYF. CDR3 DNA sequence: TGTGCCAGCAGACCCGGACAGGGGAGAGAGACCCAGTACTTC.

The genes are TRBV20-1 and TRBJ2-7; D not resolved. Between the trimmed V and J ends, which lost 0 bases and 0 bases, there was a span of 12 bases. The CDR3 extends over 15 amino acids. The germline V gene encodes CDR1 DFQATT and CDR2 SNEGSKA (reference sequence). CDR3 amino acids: CSARDSTGTSYEQYF. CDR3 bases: TGCAGTGCTAGAGATTCTACGGGTACCTCCTACGAGCAGTACTTC.

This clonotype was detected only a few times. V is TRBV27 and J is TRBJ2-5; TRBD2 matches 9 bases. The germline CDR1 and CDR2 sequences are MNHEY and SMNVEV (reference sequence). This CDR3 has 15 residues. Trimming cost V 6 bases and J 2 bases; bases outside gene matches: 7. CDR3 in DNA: TGTGCCAGCAGCCAGGGACTAGCTATTCAAGAGACCCAGTACTTC. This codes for CASSQGLAIQETQYF.

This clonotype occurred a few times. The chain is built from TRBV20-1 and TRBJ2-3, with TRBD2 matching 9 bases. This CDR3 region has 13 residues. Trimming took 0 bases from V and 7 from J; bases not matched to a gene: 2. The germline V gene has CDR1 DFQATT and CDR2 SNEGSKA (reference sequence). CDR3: CSARDSGSHTQYF. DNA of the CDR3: TGCAGTGCTAGAGATAGCGGGAGCCATACGCAGTATTTT.

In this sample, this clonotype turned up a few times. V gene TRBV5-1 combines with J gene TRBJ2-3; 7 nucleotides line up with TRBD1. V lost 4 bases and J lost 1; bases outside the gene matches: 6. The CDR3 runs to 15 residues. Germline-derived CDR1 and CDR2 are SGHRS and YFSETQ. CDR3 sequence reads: CASSTTGTGTDTQYF. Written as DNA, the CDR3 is TGCGCCAGCAGCACAACCGGGACAGGCACAGATACGCAGTATTTT.

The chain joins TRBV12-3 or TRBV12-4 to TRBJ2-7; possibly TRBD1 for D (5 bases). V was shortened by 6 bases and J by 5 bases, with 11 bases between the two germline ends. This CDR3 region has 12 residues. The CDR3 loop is CASRGLENEQYF. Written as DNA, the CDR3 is TGTGCCAGCAGGGGGCTCGAGAACGAGCAGTACTTC.

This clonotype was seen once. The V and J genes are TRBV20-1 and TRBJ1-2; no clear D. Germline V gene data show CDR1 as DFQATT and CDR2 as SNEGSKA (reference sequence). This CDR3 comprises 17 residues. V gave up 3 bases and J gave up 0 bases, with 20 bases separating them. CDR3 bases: TGCAGTGCTAGGGACGGACTCCGAAAGGGAGCTAACTATGGCTACACCTTC. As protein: CSARDGLRKGANYGYTF.

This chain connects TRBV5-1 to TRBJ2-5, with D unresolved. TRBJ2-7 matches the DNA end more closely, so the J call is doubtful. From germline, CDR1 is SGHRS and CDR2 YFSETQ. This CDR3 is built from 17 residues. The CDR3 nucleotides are TGCGCCAGCAGCTTGGCGGCAACACGAGACAATTCCTACGAGCAGTACTTC. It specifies CASSLAATRDNSYEQYF.

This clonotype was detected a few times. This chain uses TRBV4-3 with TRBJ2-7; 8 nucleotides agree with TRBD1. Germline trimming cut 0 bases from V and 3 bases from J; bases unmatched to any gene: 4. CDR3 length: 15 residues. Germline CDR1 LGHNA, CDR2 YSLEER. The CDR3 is CASSQDGGQDYEQYF. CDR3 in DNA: TGCGCCAGCAGCCAAGACGGGGGACAGGACTACGAGCAGTACTTC.

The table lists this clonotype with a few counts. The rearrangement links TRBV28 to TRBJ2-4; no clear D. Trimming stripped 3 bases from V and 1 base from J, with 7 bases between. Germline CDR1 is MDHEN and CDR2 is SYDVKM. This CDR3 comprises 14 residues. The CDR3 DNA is TGTGCCAGCAGTTTGGCGGTGGCCAAAAACATTCAGTACTTC. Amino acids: CASSLAVAKNIQYF.

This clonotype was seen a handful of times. The CDR3 DNA reads as TGTGCCAGCAGCCCCGGGACTTCAATGGGGAATGAGCAGTTCTTC. This sequence encodes CASSPGTSMGNEQFF. The chain carries TRBV7-9 and TRBJ2-1; D perhaps matches TRBD2 (6 bases). Trimming shortened V by 5 bases and J by 7 bases, and 18 bases separated the two germline ends. Germline values: CDR1 SEHNR, CDR2 FQNEAQ (reference sequence). This CDR3 contains 15 residues.

The CDR3 DNA is TGTGCCAGCTCCCAAGCTAGCGGGAGTCGTAACGAGCAGTACTTC. Translating gives CASSQASGSRNEQYF. The chain is built from TRBV18 and TRBJ2-7, with TRBD2 matching 10 bases. CDR1 KGHSH and CDR2 LQKENI come from the germline V gene. V was pared by 6 bases and J by 5 bases, with 10 bases of the junction left unmatched. The CDR3 is 15 amino acids.

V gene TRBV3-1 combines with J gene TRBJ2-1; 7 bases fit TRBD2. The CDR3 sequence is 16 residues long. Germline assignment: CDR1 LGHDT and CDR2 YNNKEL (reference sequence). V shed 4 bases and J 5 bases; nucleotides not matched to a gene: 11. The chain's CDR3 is CASSPSPGTKDNEQFF. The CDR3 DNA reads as TGTGCCAGCAGCCCCAGCCCCGGGACTAAGGACAATGAGCAGTTCTTC.

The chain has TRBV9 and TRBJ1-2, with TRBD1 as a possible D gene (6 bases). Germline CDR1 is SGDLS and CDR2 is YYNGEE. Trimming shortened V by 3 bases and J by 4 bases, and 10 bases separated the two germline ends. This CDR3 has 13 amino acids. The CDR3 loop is CASSEDSRYGYTF. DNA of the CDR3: TGTGCCAGCAGCGAGGACAGTCGCTATGGCTACACCTTC.

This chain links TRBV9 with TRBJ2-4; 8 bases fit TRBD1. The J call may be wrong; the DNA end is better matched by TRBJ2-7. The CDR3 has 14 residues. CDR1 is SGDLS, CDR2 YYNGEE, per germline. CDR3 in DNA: TGTGCCAGCAGCCCGTGGACAGGGCCCTACGAGCAGTACTTC. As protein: CASSPWTGPYEQYF.

The CDR3 sequence is CATSEGKEDQETQYF. The CDR3 nucleotides are TGTGCCACCAGTGAGGGGAAGGAAGACCAAGAGACCCAGTACTTC. V gene TRBV24-1 combines with J gene TRBJ2-4; no reliable D call. The J call is uncertain, as TRBJ2-5 better fits the DNA end. Germline V gives CDR1 KGHDR, CDR2 SFDVKD. This CDR3 contains 15 residues.

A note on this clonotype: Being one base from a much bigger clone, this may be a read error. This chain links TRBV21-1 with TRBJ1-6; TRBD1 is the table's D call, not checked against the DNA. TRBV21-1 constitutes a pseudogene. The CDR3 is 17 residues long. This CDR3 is CASNARQGGTYNSPLHF. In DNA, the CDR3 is TGTGCCAGCAACGCTCGACAGGGAGGGACTTATAATTCACCCCTCCACTTT.

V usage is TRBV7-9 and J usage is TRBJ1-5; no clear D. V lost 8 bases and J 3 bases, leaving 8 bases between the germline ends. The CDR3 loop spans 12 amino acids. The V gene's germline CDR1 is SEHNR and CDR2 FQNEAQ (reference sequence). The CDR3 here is CASAVNNQPQHF. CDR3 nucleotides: TGTGCCAGCGCGGTAAACAATCAGCCCCAGCATTTT.

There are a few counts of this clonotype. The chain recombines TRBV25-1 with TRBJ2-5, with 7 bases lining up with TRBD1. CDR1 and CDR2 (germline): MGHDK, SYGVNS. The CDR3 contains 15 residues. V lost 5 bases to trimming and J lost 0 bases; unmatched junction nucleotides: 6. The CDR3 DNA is TGTGCCAGCAGTAATCACAGGGGAAACCAAGAGACCCAGTACTTC. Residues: CASSNHRGNQETQYF.

The CDR3 DNA reads TGTGCCATCACAGTGGGACAGGGGAACTATGGCTACACCTTC. Amino acids: CAITVGQGNYGYTF. This chain joins TRBV10-3 and TRBJ1-2, with TRBD1 matching 10 bases. The V gene end was trimmed by 7 bases and the J gene end by 2 bases; junction bases not matched to a gene: 4. CDR3 size: 14 residues. CDR1 and CDR2 from the germline V gene are ENHRY and SYGVKD.

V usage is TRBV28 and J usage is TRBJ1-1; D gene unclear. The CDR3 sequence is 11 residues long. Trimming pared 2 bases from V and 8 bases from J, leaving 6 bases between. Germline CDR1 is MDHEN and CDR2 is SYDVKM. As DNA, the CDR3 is TGTGCCAGCAGTTTAACCCGGGAAGCTTTCTTT. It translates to CASSLTREAFF. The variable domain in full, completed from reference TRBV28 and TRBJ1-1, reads DVKVTQSSRYLVKRTGEKVFLECVQDMDHENMFWYRQDPGLGLRLIYFSYDVKMKEKGDIPEGYSVSREKKERFSLILESASTNQTSMYLCASSLTREAFFGQGTRLTVV.

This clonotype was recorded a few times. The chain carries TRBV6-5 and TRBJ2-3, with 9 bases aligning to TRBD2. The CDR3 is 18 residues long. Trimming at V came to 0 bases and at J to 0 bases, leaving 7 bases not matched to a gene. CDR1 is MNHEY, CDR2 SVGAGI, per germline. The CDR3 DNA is TGTGCCAGCAGTTACTCCCGACTAGCGGAGGCAAGCACAGATACGCAGTATTTT. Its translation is CASSYSRLAEASTDTQYF.

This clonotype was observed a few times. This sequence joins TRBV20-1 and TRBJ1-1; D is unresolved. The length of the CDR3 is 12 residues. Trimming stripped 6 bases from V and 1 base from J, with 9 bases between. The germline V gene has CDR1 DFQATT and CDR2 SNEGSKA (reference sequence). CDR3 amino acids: CSADHPNTEAFF. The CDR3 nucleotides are TGCAGTGCCGACCACCCGAACACTGAAGCTTTCTTT.

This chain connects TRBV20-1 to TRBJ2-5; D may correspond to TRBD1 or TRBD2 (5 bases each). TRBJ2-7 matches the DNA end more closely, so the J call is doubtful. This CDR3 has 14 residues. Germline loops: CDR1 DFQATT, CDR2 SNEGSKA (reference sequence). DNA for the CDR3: TGCAGTGCTAGATCGTCAGGGAATCGGGGCGAGCAGTACTTC. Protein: CSARSSGNRGEQYF.

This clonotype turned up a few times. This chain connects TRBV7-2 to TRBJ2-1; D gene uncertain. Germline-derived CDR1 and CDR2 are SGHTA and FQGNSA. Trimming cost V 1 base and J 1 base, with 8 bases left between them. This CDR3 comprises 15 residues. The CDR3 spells CASSLDVGSYNEQFF. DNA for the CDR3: TGTGCCAGCAGCTTAGATGTAGGGTCCTACAATGAGCAGTTCTTC.

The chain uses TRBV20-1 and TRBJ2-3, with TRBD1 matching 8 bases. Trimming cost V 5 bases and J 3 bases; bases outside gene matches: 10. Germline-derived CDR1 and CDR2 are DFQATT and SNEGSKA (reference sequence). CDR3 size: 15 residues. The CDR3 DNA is TGCAGTGCTCAGGCCTCAGGGGGCGGTACAGATACGCAGTATTTT. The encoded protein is CSAQASGGGTDTQYF.